These T cell receptor beta chains were read from a single sample in a study of T cell repertoires in cytomegalovirus infection. For these receptors, no antigen is known. TCRdb used MiXCR to reprocess the reads, holding one entry per CDR3 protein. The sample yields about 900,000 distinct CDR3 sequences, roughly 30% seen once. The sequences come from cultured CD8+ T cells from PBMCs, collected from culture after CMV antigen stimulation. The receptors derive from a human donor in good health (CMV status not recorded). Some clones in this sample may be carry-over from other donors' samples. The CDR3 runs from the conserved cysteine through the conserved F or W. D genes are given only for firm matches. Part of the rows lack a size; the others show once, few, many or a class for expanded clones.

-	-	TRBV6-1	TRBJ1-5	CASSAGRMADQPQHF	TGTGCCAGCAGTGCAGGCAGGATGGCGGATCAGCCCCAGCATTTT
TRBD2	many	TRBV7-2	TRBJ2-3	CASSPRGLAGDTDTQYF	TGTGCCAGCAGCCCTAGGGGACTAGCGGGGGACACAGATACGCAGTATTTT
TRBD2	many	TRBV6-1	TRBJ2-1	CASSVLAGDFNEQFF	TGTGCCAGCAGCGTCCTAGCGGGGGACTTCAATGAGCAGTTCTTC
-	few	TRBV6-2/TRBV6-3	TRBJ2-1	CASSRLPLNNEQFF	TGTGCCAGCAGCCGGCTACCCCTGAACAATGAGCAGTTCTTC
-	few	TRBV6-1	TRBJ2-2	CASSRTTGELFF	TGTGCCAGCAGTCGGACCACCGGGGAGCTGTTTTTT
-	once	TRBV12-3/TRBV12-4	TRBJ2-7	CASMGAYRGYEQYF	TGTGCCAGCATGGGCGCTTATAGGGGATACGAGCAGTACTTC
-	-	TRBV18	TRBJ1-6	CASSLTDSPLHF	TGTGCCAGCTCACTGACAGATTCACCCCTCCACTTT
TRBD2	few	TRBV12-3/TRBV12-4	TRBJ2-5	CASYKGLAGGKETQYF	TGTGCCAGCTATAAGGGATTAGCGGGGGGGAAAGAGACCCAGTACTTC
-	few	TRBV20-1	TRBJ1-3	CSARDPRGTGNTIYF	TGCAGTGCTAGAGATCCCCGGGGTACTGGAAACACCATATATTTT
TRBD1	-	TRBV2	TRBJ1-2	CASSVPRDRGFYGYTF	TGTGCCAGCAGTGTCCCCCGGGACAGGGGTTTCTATGGCTACACCTTC
TRBD2	-	TRBV27	TRBJ2-2	CGSRLSRGVYTGELFF	TGTGGCAGCAGACTATCTCGGGGGGTTTACACCGGGGAGCTGTTTTTT
-	-	TRBV7-8	TRBJ2-2	CASTFSIYSGELFF	TGTGCCAGCACCTTTTCAATCTACTCCGGGGAGCTGTTTTTT
-	-	TRBV6-2/TRBV6-3	TRBJ2-6	CASRLLTGRSGANVLTF	TGTGCCAGCAGGCTCCTTACAGGGCGGTCTGGGGCCAACGTCCTGACTTTC
-	once	TRBV4-2	TRBJ1-1	CASSQAPKTEAFF	TGTGCCAGCAGCCAAGCTCCGAAGACTGAAGCTTTCTTT
-	-	TRBV19	TRBJ2-7	CASSISGGGSYEQYF	TGTGCCAGTAGTATTTCCGGCGGAGGTTCCTACGAGCAGTACTTC
TRBD1	-	TRBV12-3/TRBV12-4	TRBJ1-6	CASSSSEGGRGSPLHF	TGTGCCAGCAGTAGCAGTGAAGGGGGCAGGGGTTCACCCCTCCACTTT
TRBD2	many	TRBV7-2	TRBJ2-3	CASSRSTSGGLTDTQYF	TGTGCCAGCAGCAGATCGACTAGCGGGGGGCTCACAGATACGCAGTATTTT
-	few	TRBV29-1	TRBJ1-2	CSVGGTYHYGYTF	TGCAGCGTGGGAGGCACCTATCACTATGGCTACACCTTC
-	-	TRBV5-6	TRBJ1-2	CASSLIGIANYGYTF	TGTGCCAGCAGCTTGATTGGGATAGCTAACTATGGCTACACCTTC
-	-	TRBV27	TRBJ1-1	CASSLGVWYTEAFF	TGTGCCAGCAGTTTGGGGGTATGGTACACTGAAGCTTTCTTT
-	-	TRBV29-1	TRBJ2-5	CSVEVRTFPLTSWKTQYF	TGCAGCGTTGAAGTTCGGACTTTTCCTTTGACTAGTTGGAAGACCCAGTACTTC
-	-	TRBV18	TRBJ1-1	CASSDEGHGNTEAFF	TGTGCCAGCTCAGACGAGGGCCATGGGAACACTGAAGCTTTCTTT
-	many	TRBV7-2	TRBJ1-6	CASSLISGNSPLHF	TGTGCCAGCAGCTTAATCTCGGGTAATTCACCCCTCCACTTT
-	many	TRBV7-9	TRBJ2-7	CASSRSGTQGNSYEQYF	TGTGCCAGCAGCCGATCTGGCACACAGGGCAATTCCTACGAGCAGTACTTC
-	-	TRBV7-9	TRBJ2-3	CASSFTTTNINGDTQYF	TGTGCCAGCAGCTTTACCACAACAAACATAAATGGAGATACGCAGTATTTT
TRBD2	few	TRBV5-1	TRBJ2-7	CASRPNAGGTSYEQYF	TGCGCCAGCAGACCGAACGCGGGGGGCACATCCTACGAGCAGTACTTC
TRBD1	-	TRBV7-4	TRBJ1-1	CASSFGQGTSNTEAFF	TGTGCCAGCAGCTTCGGACAGGGAACTTCAAACACTGAAGCTTTCTTT
-	-	TRBV27	TRBJ2-1	CASSFLGQNNEQFF	TGTGCCAGCAGTTTTTTGGGTCAGAACAATGAGCAGTTCTTC
-	few	TRBV27	TRBJ2-2	CASKGGMETGELFF	TGTGCCAGCAAAGGGGGGATGGAGACCGGGGAGCTGTTTTTT